This T cell receptor beta chain was sequenced for a study of metastatic and nonmetastatic thyroid tumors. Across the whole study: The comparison covered peripheral blood and tumor or nodule tissue in malignant and benign thyroid patients. Study-wide results and caveats: When malignant thyroid tumors were compared with benign nodules, TCR beta diversity was reportedly significantly higher in the malignant tumors. This held in both blood and tumor samples.

With MiXCR, TCRdb reprocessed the PCR reads. The profile shows approximately 9,000 clones, 25% to 40% of them singletons. As to this clone: Antigen unknown.

No patient received treatment before thyroid surgery. The receptor was derived from a female donor with papillary thyroid cancer or a benign thyroid nodule (not recorded which). Some clones in this sample may be carry-over from other donors' samples. What was sequenced was adjacent normal tissue.

CDR3 loop: CASSEASGSSYEQYF. The DNA of the CDR3 is TGTGCCAGCAGTGAAGCTAGCGGGAGCTCCTACGAGCAGTACTTC. The chain joins TRBV6-1 to TRBJ2-7, with 9 bases identical to TRBD2. The CDR3 runs 15 residues. The V gene end was trimmed by 0 bases and the J gene end by 0 bases; junction bases not matched to a gene: 0. CDR1 is MNHNS and CDR2 is SASEGT in the germline V gene.